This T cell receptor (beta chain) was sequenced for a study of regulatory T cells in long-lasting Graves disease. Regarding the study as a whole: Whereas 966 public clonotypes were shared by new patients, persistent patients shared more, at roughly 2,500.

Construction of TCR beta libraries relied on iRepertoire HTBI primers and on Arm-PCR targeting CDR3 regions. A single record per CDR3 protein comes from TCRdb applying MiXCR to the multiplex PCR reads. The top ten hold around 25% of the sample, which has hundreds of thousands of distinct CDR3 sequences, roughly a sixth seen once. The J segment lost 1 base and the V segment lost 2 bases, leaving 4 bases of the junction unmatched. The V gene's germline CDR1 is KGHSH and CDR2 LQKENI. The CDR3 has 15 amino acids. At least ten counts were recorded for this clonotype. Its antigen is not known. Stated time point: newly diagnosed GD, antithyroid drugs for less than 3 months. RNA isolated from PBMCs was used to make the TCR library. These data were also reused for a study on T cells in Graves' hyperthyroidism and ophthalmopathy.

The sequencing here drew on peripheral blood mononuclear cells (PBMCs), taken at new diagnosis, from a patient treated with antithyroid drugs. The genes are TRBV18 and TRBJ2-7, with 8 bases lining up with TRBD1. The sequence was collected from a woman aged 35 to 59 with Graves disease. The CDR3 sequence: CASSPEDRVSYEQYF. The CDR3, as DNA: TGTGCCAGCTCACCAGAGGACAGGGTGTCCTACGAGCAGTACTTC.